These T cell receptor beta chains were read from a single sample in a study of blood T cell repertoires in COVID-19. Clones were read by immunoSEQ multiplex PCR, and TCRdb kept only the in-frame ones, dropping some. The table includes some 180,000 clones, 82% detected once. The sequencing sample was made of peripheral blood. The source of these receptors is a woman in her sixties or seventies with COVID-19, enrolled during active disease. Each CDR3 is given with its conserved first and last residue. The D gene is left open where the match is weak. Clone size is not always given. Where it is, it says once, few, many or a class for expanded clones.

abundance,v_gene,j_gene,d_gene,CDR3nt,CDR3aa
.,TRBV7-6,TRBJ2-1,TRBD2,TGTGCCAGCAGCTTAGGTACTAGCGGGAGGAGCTCCTACAATGAGCAGTTCTTC,CASSLGTSGRSSYNEQFF
.,TRBV19,TRBJ2-1,TRBD2,TGTGCCAGTAGTATAGGTTTAACGGGGAGGGCTTCAAATGAGCAGTTCTTC,CASSIGLTGRASNEQFF
.,TRBV6-5,TRBJ1-2,.,TGTGCCAGCAGTCAACAACTACAAGCTAACTATGGCTACACCTTC,CASSQQLQANYGYTF
.,TRBV11-2,TRBJ2-1,.,TGTGCCAGCAGCGCACGGACTTTGAATGAGCAGTTCTTC,CASSARTLNEQFF
.,TRBV7-2,TRBJ2-1,TRBD2,TGTGCCAGCAGCTTAGCCCGGCTAGCGGGAGAGGGTGAGCAGTTCTTC,CASSLARLAGEGEQFF
once,TRBV5-5,TRBJ1-6,.,TGTGCCAGCAGCTTGGTGGAGGGTCCCTATAATTCACCCCTCCACTTT,CASSLVEGPYNSPLHF
once,TRBV28,TRBJ1-1,TRBD1,TGTGCCAGCAGCTCCCGGACAGGGGGCCGCAAGGGGGTTTTCTTT,CASSSRTGGRKGVFF
once,TRBV5-8,TRBJ1-2,TRBD1,TGTGCCAGCAACCGTGTGCGGGACAGCTATGGCTACACCTTC,CASNRVRDSYGYTF
.,TRBV15,TRBJ1-5,TRBD1,TGTGCCACCAGCAGAGATCAGACAGGGATCGGCCAGCCCCAGCATTTT,CATSRDQTGIGQPQHF
.,TRBV20-1,TRBJ2-7,TRBD2,TGCAGTGCTAGTCGGACTAGCGGGAGGTCAATCTACGAGCAGTACTTC,CSASRTSGRSIYEQYF
once,TRBV9,TRBJ1-6,.,TGTGCCAGCAGCGTAGGGGGAGCAAATAATTCACCCCTCCACTTT,CASSVGGANNSPLHF
.,TRBV7-2,TRBJ2-5,TRBD2,TGTGCCAGCAGCGCTAGCGGGAACGAAGAGACCCAGTACTTC,CASSASGNEETQYF
.,TRBV30,TRBJ2-5,TRBD2,TGTGCCTGGAGTACCAGCTGGATTAGCGGGAGGGAGACCCAGTACTTC,CAWSTSWISGRETQYF
.,TRBV7-2,TRBJ2-7,.,TGTGCCAGCAGCGCCCAGTCGGGAGAGGCCTACGAGCAGTACTTC,CASSAQSGEAYEQYF
.,TRBV25-1,TRBJ1-2,.,TGTGCCAGCAGTGCGACAGCCTATGGCTACACCTTC,CASSATAYGYTF
.,TRBV20-1,TRBJ2-4,TRBD2,TGCAGTGCTAGTGGTCTAGCGGAGATAGCCAAAAACATTCAGTACTTC,CSASGLAEIAKNIQYF
few,TRBV7-9,TRBJ1-4,.,TGTGCCAGCAGCTCGGACAGTGTTGCAACTAATGAAAAACTGTTTTTT,CASSSDSVATNEKLFF
few,TRBV4-2,TRBJ1-5,.,TGTGCCAGCAGCCAAGACAGCGGGAGGGGAAATCAGCCCCAGCATTTT,CASSQDSGRGNQPQHF